This TCR beta chain was identified during a study of T-cell memory formation after mild COVID-19. The germline V and J ends were trimmed by 9 bases and 6 bases, with 14 bases remaining between them. Germline V lookup: CDR1 MNHEY, CDR2 SVGEGT. CDR3 size: 12 residues. TCRdb reprocessed the 5' RACE reads via MiXCR and lists one record per CDR3 protein. The sample yields a few hundred thousand distinct CDR3 sequences, around 15% seen once. The clonotype was recovered from a man aged 18 to 29 who had mild COVID-19 (a few samples of this study predate the infection). Cell type and time point are not known. The chain has TRBV6-2 or TRBV6-3 and TRBJ1-2; possible D gene TRBD1, 5 bases. Input material: PBMCs or a T cell subset sorted from them (not recorded which). CDR3 region: CASGTPVDGYTF. CDR3 nucleotides: TGTGCCAGTGGGACCCCCGTGGATGGCTACACCTTC.